These 25 T cell receptor beta chains share one sample of origin, sequenced in a study of cytomegalovirus exposure and HLA in healthy donors. Primers: 60 Vbeta forward and 13 Jbeta reverse. Profiled with immunoSEQ multiplex PCR; TCRdb holds only in-frame clones, not every one. This sample yields fewer than 250,000 clones, of which approximately 87% are seen a single time; 1% to 1.5% belongs to the top ten. Sequenced sample: PBMCs. The receptor set was obtained from a man aged 30 to 45 in good health and CMV-seronegative.

V usage is TRBV29-1 and J usage is TRBJ2-2; a weak D match, TRBD1 (5 bases). CDR1 is SQVTM and CDR2 is ANQGSEA in the germline V gene. The CDR3 consists of 13 residues. Trimming took 7 bases from V and 5 from J, leaving 14 bases between them. CDR3 in DNA: TGCAGCGCCACCGACAGAAGTACCGGGGAGCTGTTTTTT. It is translated as CSATDRSTGELFF.

This chain links TRBV6-5 with TRBJ2-7, with 9 nucleotides matching TRBD1. J was trimmed by 3 bases and V by 8 bases; bases with no gene match: 5. The CDR3 is 13 amino acids. Germline CDR1 reads MNHEY; CDR2 reads SVGAGI. The CDR3 loop is CASGRTGVYEQYF. The CDR3 bases are TGTGCCAGCGGTCGGACAGGGGTCTACGAGCAGTACTTC.

The V and J genes are TRBV28 and TRBJ1-2; perhaps TRBD1 as D (6 bases). Trimming stripped 7 bases from V and 8 bases from J, with 20 bases between. Germline V CDR1 and CDR2: MDHEN, SYDVKM. The CDR3 totals 14 residues. CDR3 in amino acids: CASTSHGGGRGYTF. The CDR3 DNA reads TGTGCCAGCACTTCTCACGGGGGGGGCCGAGGCTACACCTTC.

The genes are TRBV28 and TRBJ1-2; D is undetermined. The CDR3 has 14 amino acids. The V gene lost 2 bases and the J gene lost 5 bases, with 12 bases spanning the gap. The germline CDR1 and CDR2 sequences are MDHEN and SYDVKM. The chain's CDR3 is CASSLRSGTYGYTF. CDR3 sequence (DNA): TGTGCCAGCAGTTTAAGGTCAGGCACATATGGCTACACCTTC.

The chain is built from TRBV27 and TRBJ1-1; 7 nucleotides match TRBD1. V dropped 6 bases and J dropped 0; count of bases not matched to a gene: 7. CDR1 MNHEY and CDR2 SMNVEV come from the germline V gene (reference sequence). This CDR3 contains 15 residues. The CDR3 loop is CASRVRGQMNTEAFF. The CDR3 region has the DNA TGTGCCAGCAGAGTAAGGGGGCAGATGAACACTGAAGCTTTCTTT.

This chain joins TRBV25-1 and TRBJ1-4; maybe TRBD1 (5 bases). Trimming stripped 4 bases from V and 5 bases from J, with 17 bases between. The CDR3 is made up of 16 amino acids. Germline V gene lookup returns CDR1 MGHDK and CDR2 SYGVNS. The CDR3 sequence is CASSGITGDENEKLFF. Here the CDR3 DNA reads TGTGCCAGCAGTGGAATTACGGGGGACGAAAATGAAAAACTGTTTTTT.

The chain recombines TRBV7-8 with TRBJ2-5; 9 bases map to TRBD2. Germline CDR1 and CDR2: SGHVS and FQNEAQ. V was clipped by 3 bases and J by 4 bases; unmatched bases: 12. This CDR3 is built from 17 residues. The CDR3 sequence: CASSFRLGGREGETQYF. The CDR3 DNA sequence: TGTGCCAGCAGCTTCCGCCTGGGGGGGCGGGAGGGAGAGACCCAGTACTTC.

This chain uses TRBV4-2 with TRBJ1-1; 10 positions agree with TRBD1. There are 19 residues in the CDR3. Trimming took 4 bases from V and 0 from J; bases not matched to a gene: 14. Germline V gene sequence: CDR1 LGHNA, CDR2 YNFKEQ. In DNA form, the CDR3 reads TGTGCCAGCAGCCGATCCCCCCCGGGGACAGGGGTCTTGAACACTGAAGCTTTCTTT. Translated, it gives CASSRSPPGTGVLNTEAFF.

The chain is built from TRBV20-1 and TRBJ2-7, with 7 bases fitting TRBD1. Trimming at V came to 6 bases and at J to 4 bases, leaving 3 bases not matched to a gene. Germline V CDR1 and CDR2: DFQATT, SNEGSKA (reference sequence). This CDR3 has 11 residues. CDR3 bases: TGCAGTGCCGGACAGGTGTACGAGCAGTACTTC. Protein sequence: CSAGQVYEQYF.

V and J are TRBV30 and TRBJ2-7; D gene unclear. The V gene's germline CDR1 is GTSNPN and CDR2 SVGIG (reference sequence). CDR3 length: 12 residues. The V gene lost 2 bases and the J gene lost 4 bases, with 9 bases spanning the gap. DNA for the CDR3: TGTGCCTGGAGTCGGAGCTCGTACGAGCAGTACTTC. Its protein product is CAWSRSSYEQYF.

V gene TRBV9 combines with J gene TRBJ1-2; no definite D call. The CDR3 loop spans 13 amino acids. V shed 0 bases and J shed 4 bases, with 7 bases lying between them. Germline V CDR1 and CDR2: SGDLS, YYNGEE. CDR3 region: CASSVDASYGYTF. CDR3 DNA: TGTGCCAGCAGCGTAGACGCGAGCTATGGCTACACCTTC.

V is TRBV7-9 and J is TRBJ1-1; 9 positions agree with TRBD1. Germline V gene data show CDR1 as SEHNR and CDR2 as FQNEAQ (reference sequence). This CDR3 spans 17 amino acids. V shed 1 base, J shed 5 bases, and the junction held 11 bases outside the gene matches. This CDR3 reads CASSLGTNRGRETEAFF. The CDR3 region has the DNA TGTGCCAGCAGCTTAGGAACTAACAGGGGGCGCGAGACTGAAGCTTTCTTT.

This chain joins TRBV28 and TRBJ2-7; D not certain. From germline, CDR1 is MDHEN and CDR2 SYDVKM. CDR3 length equals 12 residues. Trimming stripped 5 bases from V and 4 bases from J, with 9 bases between. The CDR3 sequence: CASSPAGYEQYF. CDR3 DNA sequence: TGTGCCAGCAGTCCGGCCGGGTACGAGCAGTACTTC. Looking up the rest from reference TRBV28 and TRBJ2-7 gives the full variable domain: DVKVTQSSRYLVKRTGEKVFLECVQDMDHENMFWYRQDPGLGLRLIYFSYDVKMKEKGDIPEGYSVSREKKERFSLILESASTNQTSMYLCASSPAGYEQYFGPGTRLTVT.

This clone is a singleton in its sample. The genes are TRBV4-2 and TRBJ2-1; the match to TRBD1 covers 11 bases. The CDR3 sequence is 16 residues long. V lost 0 bases and J lost 8; bases outside the gene matches: 6. The germline V gene has CDR1 LGHNA and CDR2 YNFKEQ. The DNA for the CDR3 is TGTGCCAGCAGCCAAGAGCAAGGACAGGGGGCCTATGAGCAGTTCTTC. Translated, it gives CASSQEQGQGAYEQFF.

This clone was recorded only once. The CDR3 loop reads CASSSTGHSYEQYF. The DNA for the CDR3 is TGTGCCAGTAGCTCGACAGGACACAGCTACGAGCAGTACTTC. The gene calls are TRBV19 and TRBJ2-7; a possible D gene is TRBD1 (6 bases). This CDR3 spans 14 amino acids. Between the trimmed V and J ends, which lost 6 bases and 3 bases, there was a span of 15 bases. In germline, CDR1 is LNHDA, CDR2 SQIVND (reference sequence).

V is TRBV7-2 and J is TRBJ1-6; tentatively, D is TRBD1 (5 bases). Trimming pared 1 base from V and 6 bases from J, leaving 10 bases between. This CDR3 region has 15 residues. Germline V gives CDR1 SGHTA, CDR2 FQGNSA. CDR3: CASSLEGWGNSPLHF. CDR3 in DNA: TGTGCCAGCAGCTTAGAGGGGTGGGGTAATTCACCCCTCCACTTT.

The sample holds one count of this clone. V is TRBV28 and J is TRBJ1-1; D is possibly TRBD1 (6 bases). Trimming removed 7 bases from V and 4 bases from J, with 16 bases in between. This CDR3 comprises 14 residues. Germline CDR1 and CDR2: MDHEN and SYDVKM. In DNA form, the CDR3 reads TGTGCCAGCACCCAGGCCAGGGGAGTCACTGAAGCTTTCTTT. Translation gives CASTQARGVTEAFF.

This chain links TRBV6-6 with TRBJ1-1; 7 bases fit TRBD1. Looked up from germline, CDR1 is MNHNY and CDR2 is SVGAGI (reference sequence). The CDR3 contains 15 residues. Losses at the gene ends were 0 bases for V and 4 bases for J; bases not matched to a gene: 5. CDR3 protein: CASSYSRAGGTEAFF. The CDR3, as DNA: TGTGCCAGCAGTTACTCGCGGGCAGGGGGCACTGAAGCTTTCTTT.

The chain is built from TRBV27 and TRBJ1-1, with D perhaps TRBD1 (6 bases). The CDR3 runs to 11 residues. Germline V gene sequence: CDR1 MNHEY, CDR2 SMNVEV (reference sequence). Trimming cost V 7 bases and J 8 bases, with 11 bases left between them. For the CDR3, the DNA is TGTGCCAGCATCCTGAGGGGGGAAGCTTTCTTT. This encodes CASILRGEAFF.

The V gene is TRBV10-3, the J gene TRBJ2-7, with 7 nucleotides matching TRBD1. V was clipped by 2 bases and J by 1 base; unmatched bases: 2. Germline CDR1 and CDR2: ENHRY and SYGVKD. The CDR3 runs to 14 residues. The CDR3 reads CAISERDSSYEQYF. Here the CDR3 DNA reads TGTGCCATCAGTGAGAGGGACAGTTCCTACGAGCAGTACTTC.

The gene calls are TRBV28 and TRBJ1-5; tentatively, D is TRBD1 (6 bases). V dropped 6 bases and J dropped 5 bases, with 11 bases sitting between them. This CDR3 has 13 amino acids. CDR1 and CDR2 (germline): MDHEN, SYDVKM. CDR3 nucleotide sequence: TGTGCCAGCAGCCAAGGGGGGGATCAGCCCCAGCATTTT. Translation: CASSQGGDQPQHF.

This clone occurred once. The chain is built from TRBV7-9 and TRBJ1-1; 7 nucleotides agree with TRBD1. This CDR3 region has 15 residues. V trimming: 4 bases; J trimming: 2 bases; junction bases outside the gene matches: 7. Germline assignment: CDR1 SEHNR and CDR2 FQNEAQ (reference sequence). This chain's CDR3 is CASSWGTGVNTEAFF. The CDR3, as DNA: TGTGCCAGCAGCTGGGGCACAGGGGTTAACACTGAAGCTTTCTTT.

The V and J genes are TRBV6-5 and TRBJ2-4, with 9 bases identical to TRBD1. Germline V gene lookup returns CDR1 MNHEY and CDR2 SVGAGI. The CDR3 has 15 residues. After removal of 9 bases from V and 3 bases from J, the junction contained 9 bases not matched to a gene. For the CDR3, the DNA is TGTGCCAGTTACTATCCGGGACAGGGCAAAAACATTCAGTACTTC. It translates to CASYYPGQGKNIQYF.

This clone is a singleton in its sample. CDR3 nucleotide sequence: TGTGCCAGCACCCAGGGGCTTGGCTATGGCTACACCTTC. Its protein is CASTQGLGYGYTF. The rearrangement uses TRBV6-5 and TRBJ1-2, with TRBD1 as a possible D gene (6 bases). The CDR3 has 13 amino acids. The germline V gene has CDR1 MNHEY and CDR2 SVGAGI. V lost 7 bases and J 4 bases, leaving 13 bases between the germline ends.

The chain recombines TRBV28 with TRBJ1-3; the D is unclear. Germline assignment: CDR1 MDHEN and CDR2 SYDVKM. The CDR3 spans 15 residues. Trimming shortened V by 2 bases and J by 5 bases, and 13 bases separated the two germline ends. The chain's CDR3 is CASSLMSRVRNTIYF. The CDR3 DNA reads TGTGCCAGCAGTTTAATGTCCCGGGTTAGAAACACCATATATTTT.